The clone carrying this T cell receptor beta chain was counted once. The data stem from a study of blood T cell repertoires in COVID-19. In the authors' methods: Amplification of reference gene primers was used by the study to estimate nucleated cell counts. The protocol was immunoSEQ multiplex PCR, while the TCRdb copy is restricted to in-frame clones and leaves out a portion. V and J calls plus clone size are reproduced from that table; the DNA served to infer D and trimming. The sample holds approximately 100,000 clones, roughly nine tenths seen once. The germline V gene encodes CDR1 MGHRA and CDR2 YSYEKL. CDR3 size: 17 residues. V was pared by 4 bases and J by 6 bases, with 23 bases between.

Sequencing was carried out using peripheral blood. This chain connects TRBV4-1 to TRBJ2-3; D possibly corresponds to TRBD2 (5 bases). The TCR sequence derives from a man between 45 and 60 years old with acute or convalescent COVID-19. CDR3 coding DNA: TGCGCCAGCAGCCTATCGTCCGTGGGCGGGCCCCAGGATACGCAGTATTTT. Encoded protein: CASSLSSVGGPQDTQYF.